The 3 T cell receptor beta chains below were found in one sample sequenced in a study of metastatic and nonmetastatic thyroid tumors. The entire patient cohort was treatment-naive prior to thyroid surgery. TCRdb reassembled clones from the PCR reads with MiXCR. The repertoire holds around 7,000 clones, with roughly 35% as singletons. The sequenced material came from adjacent normal tissue. The source of these receptors is a female donor with papillary thyroid cancer or a benign thyroid nodule (not recorded which). Some clones in this sample may be carry-over from other donors' samples.

This clone was seen a handful of times. The rearrangement joins TRBV10-3 to TRBJ1-1, with 7 bases lining up with TRBD1. After removal of 10 bases from V and 5 bases from J, the junction contained 10 bases not matched to a gene. The CDR3 covers 13 residues. Germline V gene data show CDR1 as ENHRY and CDR2 as SYGVKD. The CDR3 here is CATHRDRGTEAFF. The CDR3 nucleotides read TGTGCCACCCACAGGGACAGAGGGACTGAAGCTTTCTTT.

The rearrangement joins TRBV20-1 to TRBJ2-7, with a tentative D call TRBD1 (5 bases). Germline CDR1 and CDR2: DFQATT and SNEGSKA (reference sequence). The CDR3 has 15 residues. Between the trimmed V and J ends, which lost 3 bases and 2 bases, there was a span of 17 bases. The CDR3 is CSARGPLGMAYEQYF. In DNA form, the CDR3 reads TGCAGTGCTAGGGGGCCCCTGGGGATGGCCTACGAGCAGTACTTC.

V is TRBV3-1 and J is TRBJ1-1; D is undetermined. CDR3 length: 14 amino acids. In germline, CDR1 is LGHDT, CDR2 YNNKEL (reference sequence). V lost 4 bases, J lost 6 bases, and 15 bases lay in between. The CDR3: CASSPRTTSPEAFF. CDR3 nucleotide sequence: TGTGCCAGCAGCCCACGGACTACTTCCCCTGAAGCTTTCTTT.